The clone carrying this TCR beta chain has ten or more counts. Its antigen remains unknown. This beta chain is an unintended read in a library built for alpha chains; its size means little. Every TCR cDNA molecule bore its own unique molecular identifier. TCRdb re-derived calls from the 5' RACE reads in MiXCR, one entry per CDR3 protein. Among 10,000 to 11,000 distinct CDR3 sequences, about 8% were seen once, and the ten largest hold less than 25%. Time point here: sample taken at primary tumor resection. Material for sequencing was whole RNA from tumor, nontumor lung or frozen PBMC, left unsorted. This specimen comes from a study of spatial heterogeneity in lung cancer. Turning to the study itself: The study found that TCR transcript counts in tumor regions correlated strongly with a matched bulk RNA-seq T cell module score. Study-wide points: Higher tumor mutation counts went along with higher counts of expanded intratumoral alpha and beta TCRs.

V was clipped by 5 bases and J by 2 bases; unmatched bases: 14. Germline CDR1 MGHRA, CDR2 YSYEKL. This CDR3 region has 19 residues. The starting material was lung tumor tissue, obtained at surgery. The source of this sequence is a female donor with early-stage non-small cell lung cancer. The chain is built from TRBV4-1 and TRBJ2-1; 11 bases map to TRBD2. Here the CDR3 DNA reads TGCGCCAGCAGCAACCGGGACAGTCGACTAGCGGGGCCCTACAATGAGCAGTTCTTC. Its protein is CASSNRDSRLAGPYNEQFF.